This TCR beta chain was recovered during a study of OX40 agonist ivuxolimab in advanced cancers. Overall study: With a range of about 23 to 85, age averaged approximately 54 years, and approximately 83% were male.

Measured with immunoSEQ multiplex PCR; TCRdb has only the in-frame clones, and not every one. The table records 45,000 to 60,000 clones, under 85% of them present only once. There are 15 residues in the CDR3. The V and J ends lost 0 bases and 3 bases respectively, with 11 bases between them. Looked up from germline, CDR1 is SGHRS and CDR2 is YFSETQ. The source was CD4+ or CD8+ T cells sorted from blood, collected in a trial of the OX40 agonist ivuxolimab. The receptor was isolated from an adult with an advanced solid tumor such as melanoma, head and neck, liver or kidney cancer. The chain joins TRBV5-1 to TRBJ2-3, with D possibly matching TRBD2 (6 bases). Here the CDR3 DNA reads TGCGCCAGCAGCTTGGAATCGGCGGGAACAGATACGCAGTATTTT. This translates into CASSLESAGTDTQYF.